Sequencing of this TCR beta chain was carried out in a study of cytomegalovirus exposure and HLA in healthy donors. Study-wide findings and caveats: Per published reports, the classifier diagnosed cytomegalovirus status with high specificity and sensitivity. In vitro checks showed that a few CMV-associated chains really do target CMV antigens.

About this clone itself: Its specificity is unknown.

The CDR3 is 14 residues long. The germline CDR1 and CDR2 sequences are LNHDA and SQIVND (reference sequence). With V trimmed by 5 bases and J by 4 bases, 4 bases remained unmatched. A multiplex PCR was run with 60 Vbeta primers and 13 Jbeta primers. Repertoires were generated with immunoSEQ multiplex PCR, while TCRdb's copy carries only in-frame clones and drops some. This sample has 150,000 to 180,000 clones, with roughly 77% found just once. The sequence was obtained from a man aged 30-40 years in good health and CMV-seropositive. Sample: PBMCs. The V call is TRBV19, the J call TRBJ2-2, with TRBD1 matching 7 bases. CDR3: CASSPTGVTGELFF. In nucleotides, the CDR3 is TGTGCCAGTAGTCCCACAGGGGTCACCGGGGAGCTGTTTTTT.